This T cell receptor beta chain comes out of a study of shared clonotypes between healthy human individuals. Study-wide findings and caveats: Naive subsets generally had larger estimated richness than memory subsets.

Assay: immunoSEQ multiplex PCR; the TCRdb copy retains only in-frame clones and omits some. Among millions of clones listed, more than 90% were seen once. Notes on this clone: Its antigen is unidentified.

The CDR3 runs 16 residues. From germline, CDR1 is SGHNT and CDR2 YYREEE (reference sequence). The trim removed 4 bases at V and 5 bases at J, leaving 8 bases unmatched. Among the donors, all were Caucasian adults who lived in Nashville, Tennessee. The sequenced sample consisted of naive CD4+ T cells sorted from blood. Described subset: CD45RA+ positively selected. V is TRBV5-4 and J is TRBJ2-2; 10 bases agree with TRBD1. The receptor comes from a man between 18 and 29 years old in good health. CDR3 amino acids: CASSTATGGRTGELFF. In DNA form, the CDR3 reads TGTGCCAGCAGCACAGCGACAGGGGGCCGAACCGGGGAGCTGTTTTTT.